This T cell receptor (beta chain) was recorded in a study of OX40 agonist ivuxolimab in advanced cancers. Study-level points and caveats: Clonal expansion among partial responders at 0.1-3.0 mg/kg ranked near the lowest.

A note on this clone: The antigen is undetermined.

Assay used: immunoSEQ multiplex PCR; TCRdb lists only in-frame clones, some missing. This repertoire shows tens of thousands of clones, 88% found once; its top ten account for roughly 18%. Per the germline V gene, CDR1 is LNHDA and CDR2 is SQIVND (reference sequence). The CDR3 sequence is 15 residues long. Trimming took 3 bases from V and 6 from J, leaving 15 bases between them. The specimen was CD4+ or CD8+ T cells sorted from blood, collected in a trial of the OX40 agonist ivuxolimab. This sequence was found in an adult with an advanced solid tumor such as melanoma, head and neck, liver or kidney cancer. V and J are TRBV19 and TRBJ2-1, with unresolved D. CDR3 protein: CASSIPGPMRNEQFF. The CDR3 DNA follows: TGTGCCAGTAGTATTCCCGGGCCCATGCGCAATGAGCAGTTCTTC.